Sequencing of this TCR beta chain was carried out in a study of cytomegalovirus exposure and HLA in healthy donors (dated by TCRdb to the late 2010s). For the study in its entirety: An earlier analysis of several hundred of the donors reported 276 Gb of sequence data and roughly 120 million unique TCR beta sequences obtained from about 179 million T cells. Approximately 310 gigabases of sequencing data and approximately 85 million unique TCR sequences were included in an early release covering roughly 700 HLA-typed donors. Of the roughly 420 genotyped donors, over 80% were placed in the genetic ancestry cluster associated with self-reported Caucasian donors. The study was designed to test whether signatures of past pathogen exposure could be identified by cataloging public T cell receptors. The T cell repertoires of under 700 subjects were profiled by immunosequencing and related to cytomegalovirus serostatus. Along with the approximately 600-subject first cohort, a separate validation cohort of approximately 110 different subjects was used. The study combined high-throughput TCR immunosequencing, statistical association of individual TCRs with disease status, and machine learning to predict cytomegalovirus infection status. In a later analysis, previously published TCR beta repertoires from 666 donors were re-analyzed and high-resolution HLA genotyping was added so that TCR occurrence patterns could be studied. The later analysis used no new phenotypic data to find candidate immune exposures, relying instead on TCR beta sequences and their occurrence across donors. To decide whether each TCR beta V gene segment behaved as functional or pseudogenic, an earlier analysis of some 600 of the donors relied on high-throughput TCR beta sequencing. Donor age, sex, ethnicity and CMV serostatus were compiled alongside the repertoire data. A later genetic analysis used genome-wide SNP genotypes for about 60% of the 666 donors, treating that subset as a discovery cohort. Every repertoire in the discovery cohort had been generated on one and the same sequencing platform. Class I and class II HLA loci were covered by the typing at four-digit resolution. Typing coverage varied by locus: 629-630 donors for A, B, C, DRB1 and DQB1; roughly 510 for DQA1; more than 600 for DPA1; approximately 490 for DPB1. Five DR-DQ haplotypes were handled as single units for association and clustering because linkage in the cohort was strong. Among a few hundred genotyped donors of the cohort, an average of about 240,000 unique TCR beta nucleotide sequences were sequenced per donor, 15% to 20% of them non-productive.

The paper as a whole reports these results and caveats: In a later analysis, HLA-associated TCR beta chains were found to be more clonally expanded and to have lower generation probabilities than equally common non-associated chains. In this cohort, only TCR beta chains were sequenced, and detectable features were limited by the absence of alpha or paired-chain data. A few of the identified cytomegalovirus-associated TCR beta chains were confirmed in vitro to be specific for cytomegalovirus antigens. According to the authors, the approach could potentially be generalized to other disease states and immunological phenotypes. Broadly in line with IMGT annotations, most TCR beta V segments showed up in productive rearrangements about 87% or about 30% of the time in an earlier analysis of several hundred of the donors. Presence/absence analyses assumed roughly uniform sequencing depth across donors, an assumption that may not hold. A further reported finding was that TCR beta sequences accurately predicted the HLA-A and HLA-B alleles for most subjects in the first cohort. Because counts were too low, seventeen rarely observed V segments, including chromosome 9 orphons, were excluded from the earlier analysis of around 640 of the donors. Correlated functional status among segregating V segments might be attributable to linkage disequilibrium, but an unknown experimental factor could not be ruled out. Most CMV-associated TCR beta chains appeared to be HLA-restricted in a later analysis, and the HLA associations seemed to be driven largely by CMV exposure. The 87-base-pair reads could not distinguish some IMGT-functional V segments, including TRBV6-2 and TRBV6-3, so those segments were excluded. A later genetic analysis associated a missense DCLRE1C variant with V-gene and J-gene trimming of TCR beta chains, and an independent cohort replicated the association. Strong co-occurrence of HLA alleles, especially DR and DQ, made assigning TCR associations to individual alleles difficult. Across donors, most TCR sequences were observed very rarely, whereas some public TCRs were present in many individuals. In a later analysis, TCR association rates were found to vary across HLA loci, with the most associated TCRs seen for DRB1 alleles and the fewest for HLA-C alleles. A group of highly shared sequence variants was considered likely to be a technical artifact of the sequencing pipeline. A later analysis associated 15,000 to 20,000 TCR beta sequences with specific HLA alleles at a false discovery rate of 0.05. HLA typing was unavailable for some donors at each locus, so association tests used only the typed subset. Immune exposure information for the cohort was limited to CMV serostatus. Compared with the 666-donor mean, donors in an Asian-associated ancestry cluster had fewer N-insertions in productive TCRs, according to a later genetic analysis. In a later analysis, several top co-occurrence clusters were reported to appear linked to parvovirus B19, influenza, CMV and Epstein-Barr virus. The study gave a list of 150 to 200 TCR beta chains associated with cytomegalovirus. The classifier was reported to diagnose cytomegalovirus status with high specificity and sensitivity in both the original cohort and the validation cohort.

Unmatched junction bases come to 9, with V trimmed by 5 bases and J by 5 bases. The CDR3, cysteine through phenylalanine, is 15 amino acids long. Only CDR3 DNA is held: 45 bases, read in frame from base 1. For CDR1 and CDR2, the germline V gene lists KGHSH and LQKENI. On this clone itself: Its antigen is unknown. Base-call qualities are not available, and no considerably larger clone is one nucleotide away.

The cohort was made up of approximately 700 healthy bone marrow donors. Cohort members were all nominally healthy when sampled, although unrecorded immune exposures were likely present. The donor tested CMV seronegative and was one of the 352 seronegative cohort members. Every donor gave a peripheral blood sample, and the peripheral blood mononuclear cells from that sample were used for TCR beta sequencing. The Qiagen DNeasy Blood Extraction Kit was used to extract genomic DNA from the blood cell samples. Libraries were constructed by the immunoSEQ multiplex PCR assay. The multiplex PCR relied on a mix of 60 forward primers for TCR Vbeta segments and 13 reverse primers for TCR Jbeta segments. The CDR3 region of rearranged TCR beta genes was amplified from genomic DNA with a multiplex PCR assay. Amplified TCR beta libraries were sequenced as 87-base-pair reads on the Illumina HiSeq System. Turning to the authors' computational methods: A later analysis tallied 80 million to 95 million unique TCR beta chains across the 666 repertoires, and roughly 11 million of those chains were shared by two or more donors. Raw reads were error-corrected and collapsed into unique sequences by a nearest-neighbor algorithm in which closely related sequences were merged to remove PCR and sequencing errors. V, D and J gene segments were assigned by aligning CDR3 sequences to IMGT reference sequences. For a sequence to be retained, a match of at least six nucleotides to both a V gene segment and a J gene segment was required. A rearrangement was called productive if the CDR3 had no stop codons and remained in frame with V and J, and every other rearrangement was called non-productive. Following IMGT convention, CDR3 was defined as the stretch from the second conserved V-encoded cysteine up to the conserved J-encoded phenylalanine. In an earlier analysis of just under 600 of the donors, sequences lacking an unambiguous match to a single V gene segment were excluded. An earlier analysis of over 450 of the donors classified V segments as functional when productive rearrangements were above 56.7% and as segregating when the standard deviation between donors was above 5%. A statistical classification framework was developed to diagnose cytomegalovirus status using the catalog of TCR beta chain sequences. A later analysis assigned V and J genes by comparing TCR nucleotide sequences with IMGT/GENE-DB human TR gene sequences. Using the TCRdist pipeline, a later analysis assigned CDR3 sequences along with most-parsimonious VDJ recombination scenarios. A later analysis defined each TCR beta chain by its CDR3 amino acid sequence plus V-gene family, and excluded reads lacking a unique V-gene family. To address suspected cross-contamination and a sequencing artifact, a later analysis removed 592 highly shared, low-generation-probability nucleotide sequences. For each public chain, a later analysis derived a clonal expansion index from normalized ranks of inferred template counts within each repertoire. In a later analysis, generation probabilities were computed with a VDJ recombination model fitted to out-of-frame rearrangements, and the resulting probabilities were checked against IGoR. Hypergeometric tests were used in a later analysis to score TCR-TCR, TCR-HLA and TCR-CMV co-occurrence, with a repertoire-size bias correction applied to the TCR pairs. A later analysis estimated false discovery rates by permuting HLA or CMV assignments 20 times. A later analysis grouped co-occurring TCRs with DBSCAN, adding TCRdist sequence similarity when clustering within HLA-allele-positive subsets. For co-occurrence clustering, repertoires with fewer than 30,000 or more than 120,000 public chains were excluded, along with roughly 5 repertoires with anomalous nucleotide sharing. The source is immuneACCESS, and TCRdb retained only in-frame sequences with V and J called. Part of the clones is not carried over; for the studies checked, unresolved V genes explain less than half of this, and the remainder is unexplained. That table supplies the V and J calls and clone size; D and trimming were determined from the DNA. This sample gives about 130,000 clones in total; approximately 80% of them show up just once. The top ten hold roughly 2.3% of the sample.

The sequenced sample was PBMCs. The clonotype was recovered from a man aged 30-40 years in good health and CMV-seronegative. The V and J genes are TRBV18 and TRBJ2-7; the junction holds 10 bases that match TRBD1. The DNA is as follows: TGTGCCAGCTCAGCAAGGACAGGGGGATCCCACGAGCAGTACTTC. It translates as CASSARTGGSHEQYF.